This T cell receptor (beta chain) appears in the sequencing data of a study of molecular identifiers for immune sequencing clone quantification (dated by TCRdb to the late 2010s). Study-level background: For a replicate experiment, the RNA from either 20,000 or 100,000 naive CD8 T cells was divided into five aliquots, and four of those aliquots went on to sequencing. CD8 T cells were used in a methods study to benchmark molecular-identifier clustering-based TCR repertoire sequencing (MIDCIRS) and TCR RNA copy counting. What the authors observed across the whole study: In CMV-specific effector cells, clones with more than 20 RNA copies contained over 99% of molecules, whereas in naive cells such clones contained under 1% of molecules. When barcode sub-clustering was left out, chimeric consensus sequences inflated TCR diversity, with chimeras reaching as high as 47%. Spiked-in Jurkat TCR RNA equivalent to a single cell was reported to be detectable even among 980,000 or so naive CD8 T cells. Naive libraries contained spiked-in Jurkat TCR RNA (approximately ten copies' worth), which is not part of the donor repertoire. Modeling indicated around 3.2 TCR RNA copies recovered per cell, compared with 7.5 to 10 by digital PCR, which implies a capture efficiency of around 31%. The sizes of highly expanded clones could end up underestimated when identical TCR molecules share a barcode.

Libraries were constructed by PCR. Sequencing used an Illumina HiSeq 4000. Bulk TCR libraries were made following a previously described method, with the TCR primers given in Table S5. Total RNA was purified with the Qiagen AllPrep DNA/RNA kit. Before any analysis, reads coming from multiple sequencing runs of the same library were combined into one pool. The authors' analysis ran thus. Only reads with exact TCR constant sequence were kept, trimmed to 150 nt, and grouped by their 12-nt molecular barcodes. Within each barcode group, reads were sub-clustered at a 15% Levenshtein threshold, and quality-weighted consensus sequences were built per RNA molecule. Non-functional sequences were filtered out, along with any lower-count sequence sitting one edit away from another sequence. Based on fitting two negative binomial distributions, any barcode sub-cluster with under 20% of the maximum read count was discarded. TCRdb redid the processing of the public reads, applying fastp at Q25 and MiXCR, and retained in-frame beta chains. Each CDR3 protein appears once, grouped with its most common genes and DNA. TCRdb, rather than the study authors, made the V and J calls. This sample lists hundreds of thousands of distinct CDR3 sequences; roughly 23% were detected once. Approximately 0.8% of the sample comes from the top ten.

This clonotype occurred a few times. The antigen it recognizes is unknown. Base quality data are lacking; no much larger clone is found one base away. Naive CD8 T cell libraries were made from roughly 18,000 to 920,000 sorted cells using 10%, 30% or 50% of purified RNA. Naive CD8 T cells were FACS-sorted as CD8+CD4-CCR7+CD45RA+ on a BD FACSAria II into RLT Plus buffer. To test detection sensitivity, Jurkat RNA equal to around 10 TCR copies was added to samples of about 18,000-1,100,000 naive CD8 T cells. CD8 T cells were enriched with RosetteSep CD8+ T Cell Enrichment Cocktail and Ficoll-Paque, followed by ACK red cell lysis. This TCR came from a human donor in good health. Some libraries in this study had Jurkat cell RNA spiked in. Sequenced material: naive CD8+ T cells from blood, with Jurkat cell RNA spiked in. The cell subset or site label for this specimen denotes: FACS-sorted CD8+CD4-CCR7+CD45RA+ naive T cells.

This receptor carries the CDR3 CASRDQVGGPYNEQFF. The nucleotide sequence reads TGTGCCAGCAGGGATCAAGTGGGAGGCCCCTACAATGAGCAGTTCTTC. The rearranged segments are TRBV7-9 and TRBJ2-1; D gene: possibly TRBD2, on 6 matching bases. CDR3 length: 16 amino acids, cysteine to phenylalanine. Only CDR3 DNA is held: 48 bases, read in frame from base 1. V is clipped by 6 bases and J by 2 bases, and the sequence between their germline boundaries is 17 bases long. The germline V gene (reference sequence) specifies SEHNR as CDR1 and FQNEAQ as CDR2. The full variable domain, with segments outside the CDR3 supplied by the reference TRBV7-9 and TRBJ2-1 proteins, appears as DTGVSQNPRHKITKRGQNVTFRCDPISEHNRLYWYRQTLGQGPEFLTYFQNEAQLEKSRLLSDRFSAERPKGSFSTLEIQRTEQGDSAMYLCASRDQVGGPYNEQFFGPGTRLTVL.